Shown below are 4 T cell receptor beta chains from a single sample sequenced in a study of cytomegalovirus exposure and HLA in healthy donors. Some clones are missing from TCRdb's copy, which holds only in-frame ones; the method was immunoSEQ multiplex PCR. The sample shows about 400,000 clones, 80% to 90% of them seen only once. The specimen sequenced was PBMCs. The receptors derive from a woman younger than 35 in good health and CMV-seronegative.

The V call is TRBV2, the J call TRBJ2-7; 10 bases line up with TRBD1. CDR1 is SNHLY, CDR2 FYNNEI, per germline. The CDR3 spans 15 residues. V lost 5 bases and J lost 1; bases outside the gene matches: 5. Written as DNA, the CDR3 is TGTGCCAGCAGTATCCGGGACAGGGGTTCCTACGAGCAGTACTTC. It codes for CASSIRDRGSYEQYF.

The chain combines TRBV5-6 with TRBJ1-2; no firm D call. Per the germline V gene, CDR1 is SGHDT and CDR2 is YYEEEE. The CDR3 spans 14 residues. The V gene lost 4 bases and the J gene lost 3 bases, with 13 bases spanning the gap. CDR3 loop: CASSPQMSDYGYTF. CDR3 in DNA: TGTGCCAGCAGCCCTCAGATGAGCGACTATGGCTACACCTTC.

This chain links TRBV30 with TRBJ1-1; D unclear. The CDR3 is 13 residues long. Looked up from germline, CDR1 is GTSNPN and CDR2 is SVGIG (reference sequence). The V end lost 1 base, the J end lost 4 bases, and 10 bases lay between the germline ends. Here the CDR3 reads CAWSASGGTEAFF. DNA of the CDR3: TGTGCCTGGAGTGCCTCGGGAGGCACTGAAGCTTTCTTT. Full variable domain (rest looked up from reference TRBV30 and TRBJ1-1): SQTIHQWPATLVQPVGSPLSLECTVEGTSNPNLYWYRQAAGRGLQLLFYSVGIGQISSEVPQNLSASRPQDRQFILSSKKLLLSDSGFYLCAWSASGGTEAFFGQGTRLTVV.

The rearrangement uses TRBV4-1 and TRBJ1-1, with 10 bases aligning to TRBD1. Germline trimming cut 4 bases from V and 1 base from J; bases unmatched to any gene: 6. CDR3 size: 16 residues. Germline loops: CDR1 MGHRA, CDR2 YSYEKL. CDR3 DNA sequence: TGCGCCAGCAGCCCAGGGACAGGGGCCGCGAACACTGAAGCTTTCTTT. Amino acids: CASSPGTGAANTEAFF.